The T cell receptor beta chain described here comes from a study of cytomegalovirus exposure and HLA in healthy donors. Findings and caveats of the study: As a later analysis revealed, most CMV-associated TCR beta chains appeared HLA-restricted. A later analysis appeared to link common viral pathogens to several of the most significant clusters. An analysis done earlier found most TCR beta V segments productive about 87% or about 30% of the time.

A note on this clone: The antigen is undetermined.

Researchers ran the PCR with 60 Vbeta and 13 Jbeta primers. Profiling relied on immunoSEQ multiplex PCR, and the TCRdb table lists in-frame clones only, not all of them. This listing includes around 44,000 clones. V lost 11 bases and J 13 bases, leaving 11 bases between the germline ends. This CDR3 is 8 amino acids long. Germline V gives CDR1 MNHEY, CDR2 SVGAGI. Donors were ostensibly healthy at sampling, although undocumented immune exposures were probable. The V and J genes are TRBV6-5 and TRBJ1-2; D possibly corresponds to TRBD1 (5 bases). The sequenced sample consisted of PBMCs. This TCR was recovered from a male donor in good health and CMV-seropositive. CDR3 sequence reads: CAAGGGTF. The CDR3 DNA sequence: TGTGCCGCGGGGGGGGGCACCTTC.